The 20 T cell receptor beta chains given below trace back to one sample, sequenced in a study of blood T cell repertoires in COVID-19. Libraries were prepared by immunoSEQ multiplex PCR; TCRdb keeps only in-frame clonotypes and omits some of them. This repertoire shows roughly 84,000 clones, about 80% found once; its top ten account for 3.5% to 4.5%. Sequencing used peripheral blood. These receptors originate from a woman between 50 and 59 years old with acute or convalescent COVID-19.

V gene TRBV19 combines with J gene TRBJ1-2; D not certain. The V gene lost 7 bases and the J gene lost 3 bases, with 6 bases spanning the gap. The CDR3 is 11 residues long. The germline CDR1 and CDR2 sequences are LNHDA and SQIVND (reference sequence). The CDR3 nucleotides are TGTGCCAGTACCGCGTACTATGGCTACACCTTC. Amino acid sequence: CASTAYYGYTF.

The J gene is TRBJ1-1, the V gene TRBV28, with 7 bases fitting TRBD1. The germline V gene has CDR1 MDHEN and CDR2 SYDVKM. This CDR3 is built from 16 residues. The V gene end was trimmed by 2 bases and the J gene end by 0 bases; junction bases not matched to a gene: 6. CDR3 nucleotide sequence: TGTGCCAGCAGTTTACGGGGGACAGTGCTGAACACTGAAGCTTTCTTT. Residues: CASSLRGTVLNTEAFF.

This clone was detected only once. The V gene is TRBV7-8, the J gene TRBJ1-2, with D tentatively TRBD1 (6 bases). CDR3 length: 13 amino acids. Germline V gene sequence: CDR1 SGHVS, CDR2 FQNEAQ. V lost 9 bases to trimming and J lost 5 bases, with 16 bases between them. The CDR3 sequence: CASTPGGSYGYTF. The CDR3 DNA reads TGTGCCAGTACCCCTGGGGGCTCGTATGGCTACACCTTC.

This clone was counted between two and nine times. The chain couples TRBV7-2 to TRBJ1-2, with 7 bases identical to TRBD1. With 0 bases clipped from V and 4 bases from J, the junction kept 2 bases outside the gene matches. Germline CDR1 reads SGHTA; CDR2 reads FQGNSA. The CDR3 runs to 14 residues. CDR3 amino acids: CASSLAGGLYGYTF. The CDR3 region has the DNA TGTGCCAGCAGCTTAGCAGGGGGCCTCTATGGCTACACCTTC.

CDR3 sequence reads: CASSETGYNSPLHF. The CDR3 nucleotides are TGTGCCAGCAGTGAAACAGGGTACAATTCACCCCTCCACTTT. The chain carries TRBV25-1 and TRBJ1-6, with TRBD1 as a possible D gene (6 bases). Per germline, CDR1 MGHDK and CDR2 SYGVNS. V lost 2 bases to trimming and J lost 7 bases, with 9 bases between them. The CDR3 runs to 14 residues.

The V gene is TRBV2, the J gene TRBJ2-2; 9 bases align to TRBD2. The CDR3 covers 15 residues. Germline-derived CDR1 and CDR2 are SNHLY and FYNNEI. The trim removed 4 bases at V and 5 bases at J, leaving 5 bases unmatched. DNA for the CDR3: TGTGCCAGCAGTGGAGTAGCGGGGGATACCGGGGAGCTGTTTTTT. It translates to CASSGVAGDTGELFF.

Details on this clone: Distinct nucleotide sequences in the sample also encode this CDR3. This chain connects TRBV6-5 to TRBJ1-1; possibly TRBD1 for D (5 bases). Trimming took off 6 bases at V and 1 base at J, with 12 bases between the two ends. This CDR3 contains 14 residues. In germline, CDR1 is MNHEY, CDR2 SVGAGI. For the CDR3, the DNA is TGTGCCAGCAGCTCCCCGACAGCGAACACTGAAGCTTTCTTT. Translated, it gives CASSSPTANTEAFF.

This clone showed up just a few times. V usage is TRBV15 and J usage is TRBJ1-1; no definite D call. Germline assignment: CDR1 LNHNV and CDR2 YYDKDF (reference sequence). V was shortened by 0 bases and J by 6 bases, with 8 bases between the two germline ends. The CDR3 has 13 amino acids. CDR3 coding DNA: TGTGCCACCAGCAGAGATGCAGGCTCTGAAGCTTTCTTT. Its translation: CATSRDAGSEAFF.

This chain links TRBV12-2 with TRBJ2-2; the table's D call, TRBD2, has no DNA check behind it. TRBV12-2 is shown as a pseudogene. The CDR3 runs 19 residues. The CDR3 region is CASRLARLAGGPGTGELFF. The CDR3 region has the DNA TGTGCAAGTCGCTTAGCGCGCCTAGCGGGGGGGCCGGGCACCGGGGAGCTGTTTTTT.

The sample holds a few counts of this clone. V usage is TRBV11-1 and J usage is TRBJ1-1; 8 positions match TRBD1. Germline loops: CDR1 SGHAT, CDR2 FQDESV (reference sequence). This CDR3 contains 16 residues. The V segment lost 1 base and the J segment 5 bases; nucleotides outside the gene matches: 9. For the CDR3, the DNA is TGTGCCAGCAGCTTAGGACAGGGGATCGGGAGAACTGAAGCTTTCTTT. It is translated as CASSLGQGIGRTEAFF.

This clone was found once. The genes are TRBV28 and TRBJ2-6; tentative D call: TRBD1 (5 bases). Germline CDR1 and CDR2: MDHEN and SYDVKM. Trimming removed 5 bases at V and 4 bases at J, with 12 bases between. The CDR3 is 15 residues long. CDR3 nucleotide sequence: TGTGCCAGCAGTCCCCAGGGTTCAGGGGCCAACGTCCTGACTTTC. Translated: CASSPQGSGANVLTF.

The chain joins TRBV19 to TRBJ1-5; no reliable D call. V lost 5 bases and J 2 bases, leaving 13 bases between the germline ends. The CDR3 is 15 residues long. Per germline, CDR1 LNHDA and CDR2 SQIVND (reference sequence). The CDR3 here is CASSGRGVGNQPQHF. CDR3 DNA sequence: TGTGCCAGTAGTGGGCGGGGTGTGGGCAATCAGCCCCAGCATTTT. Together with reference TRBV19 and TRBJ1-5, the CDR3 gives the full variable domain: DGGITQSPKYLFRKEGQNVTLSCEQNLNHDAMYWYRQDPGQGLRLIYYSQIVNDFQKGDIAEGYSVSREKKESFPLTVTSAQKNPTAFYLCASSGRGVGNQPQHFGDGTRLSIL.

This clone was seen a few times. The CDR3 sequence is CASSPLVEYGYTF. In DNA, the CDR3 is TGTGCCAGCAGTCCCCTCGTAGAGTACGGCTACACCTTC. V and J are TRBV28 and TRBJ1-2; D unclear. The V gene lost 5 bases and the J gene lost 8 bases, with 15 bases spanning the gap. The CDR3 loop spans 13 amino acids. CDR1 is MDHEN and CDR2 is SYDVKM in the germline V gene.

This chain connects TRBV27 to TRBJ1-1; D is perhaps TRBD1 (6 bases). Germline assignment: CDR1 MNHEY and CDR2 SMNVEV (reference sequence). The CDR3 covers 15 residues. Trimming left V 5 bases short and J 6 bases short, with 19 bases between. The CDR3 reads CASSPARQGRAEAFF. For the CDR3, the DNA is TGTGCCAGCAGTCCAGCCCGGCAGGGGAGGGCTGAAGCTTTCTTT.

The chain recombines TRBV4-1 with TRBJ1-5; no firm D call. CDR3 length equals 16 residues. Trimming pared 3 bases from V and 0 bases from J, leaving 12 bases between. Germline V lookup: CDR1 MGHRA, CDR2 YSYEKL. DNA of the CDR3: TGCGCCAGCAGCCAGTCCTTCCCGGGTAGCAATCAGCCCCAGCATTTT. Residues: CASSQSFPGSNQPQHF.

This clone was counted only a few times. The CDR3 spells CASSLDGTVTTEAFF. Here the CDR3 DNA reads TGCGCCAGCAGCTTGGACGGGACAGTAACAACTGAAGCTTTCTTT. The chain employs TRBV5-1 and TRBJ1-1; TRBD1 matches at 7 bases. V lost 0 bases to trimming and J lost 5 bases; unmatched junction nucleotides: 7. CDR3 length equals 15 residues. Per germline, CDR1 SGHRS and CDR2 YFSETQ.

This chain joins TRBV5-4 and TRBJ1-2; 8 bases are shared with TRBD1. CDR1 is SGHNT, CDR2 YYREEE, per germline (reference sequence). The CDR3 extends over 13 amino acids. The junction had 6 bases not matched to a gene; V was cut back by 4 bases and J by 7 bases. The CDR3 nucleotides are TGTGCCAGCAGCCTGGACAGGGACCCTGGCTACACCTTC. Its protein product is CASSLDRDPGYTF.

The V call is TRBV5-5, the J call TRBJ2-1; D is ambiguous. The V and J ends lost 4 bases and 7 bases respectively, with 12 bases between them. Germline V gene data show CDR1 as SGHKS and CDR2 as YYEKEE (reference sequence). The CDR3 has 13 amino acids. In DNA form, the CDR3 reads TGTGCCAGCAGCCCACAGCTCCGGAATGAGCAGTTCTTC. Translated: CASSPQLRNEQFF.

V and J are TRBV29-1 and TRBJ2-1; the D gene is possibly TRBD1 (5 bases). From germline, CDR1 is SQVTM and CDR2 ANQGSEA. The ends were cut back, 2 bases at V and 6 bases at J, with 14 bases in the middle. The CDR3 has 14 residues. This CDR3 is CSVERGTVGNEQFF. The CDR3 nucleotides read TGCAGCGTTGAAAGGGGTACAGTAGGCAATGAGCAGTTCTTC.

This sequence joins TRBV6-4 and TRBJ2-3, with D perhaps TRBD2 (6 bases). From germline, CDR1 is MRHNA and CDR2 SNTAGT. The CDR3 spans 15 residues. The germline V and J ends were trimmed by 6 bases and 1 base, with 14 bases remaining between them. The CDR3 sequence is CASSPSPGGTDTQYF. CDR3 in DNA: TGTGCCAGCAGCCCCAGCCCGGGAGGCACAGATACGCAGTATTTT.